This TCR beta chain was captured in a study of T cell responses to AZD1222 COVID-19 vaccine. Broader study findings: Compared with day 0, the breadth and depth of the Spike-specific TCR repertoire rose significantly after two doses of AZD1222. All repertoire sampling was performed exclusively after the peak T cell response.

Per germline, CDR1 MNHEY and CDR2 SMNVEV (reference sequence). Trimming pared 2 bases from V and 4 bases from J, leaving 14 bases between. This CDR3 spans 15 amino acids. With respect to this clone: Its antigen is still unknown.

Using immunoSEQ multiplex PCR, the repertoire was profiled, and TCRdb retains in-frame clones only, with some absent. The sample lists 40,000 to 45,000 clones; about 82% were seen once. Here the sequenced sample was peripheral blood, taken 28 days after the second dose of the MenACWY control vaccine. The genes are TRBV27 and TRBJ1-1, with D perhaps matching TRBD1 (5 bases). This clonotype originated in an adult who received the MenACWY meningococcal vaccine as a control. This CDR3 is CASSLDIGGTTEAFF. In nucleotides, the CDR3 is TGTGCCAGCAGTTTAGACATAGGAGGGACCACTGAAGCTTTCTTT.